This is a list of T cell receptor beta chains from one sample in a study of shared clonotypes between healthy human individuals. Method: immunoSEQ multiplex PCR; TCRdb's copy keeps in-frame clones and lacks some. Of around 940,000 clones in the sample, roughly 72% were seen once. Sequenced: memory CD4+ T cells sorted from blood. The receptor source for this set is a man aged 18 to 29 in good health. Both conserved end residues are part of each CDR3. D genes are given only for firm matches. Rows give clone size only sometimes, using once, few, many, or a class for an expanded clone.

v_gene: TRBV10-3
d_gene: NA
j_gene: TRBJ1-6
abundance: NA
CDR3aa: CAISGAEYNSPLHF

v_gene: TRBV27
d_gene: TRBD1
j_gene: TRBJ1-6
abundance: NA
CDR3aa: CASSLRQGGTPLHF

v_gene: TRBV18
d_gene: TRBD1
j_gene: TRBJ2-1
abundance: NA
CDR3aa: CASLTGTGSYNEQFF

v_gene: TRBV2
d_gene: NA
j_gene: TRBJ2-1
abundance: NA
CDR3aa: CASSELGSYNEQFF

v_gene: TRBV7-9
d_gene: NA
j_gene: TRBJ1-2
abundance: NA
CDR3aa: CASSLNSGVASTF

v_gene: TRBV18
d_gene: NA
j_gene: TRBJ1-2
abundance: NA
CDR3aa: CASSRSQREGYTF

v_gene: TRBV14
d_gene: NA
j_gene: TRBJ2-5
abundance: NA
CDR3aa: CASSLQGFGTQYF

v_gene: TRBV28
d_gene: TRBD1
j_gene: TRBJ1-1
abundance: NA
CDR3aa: CASRPGGTEAFF

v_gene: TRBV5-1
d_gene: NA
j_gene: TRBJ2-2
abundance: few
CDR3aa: CASSLGRGNTGELFF

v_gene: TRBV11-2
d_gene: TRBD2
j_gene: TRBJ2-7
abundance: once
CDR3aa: CASSFDGRNEQYF

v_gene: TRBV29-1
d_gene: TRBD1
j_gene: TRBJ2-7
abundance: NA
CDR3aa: CSVRQQGNAYEQYF

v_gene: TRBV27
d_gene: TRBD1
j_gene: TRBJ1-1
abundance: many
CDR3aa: CASSGTGEKPEAFF

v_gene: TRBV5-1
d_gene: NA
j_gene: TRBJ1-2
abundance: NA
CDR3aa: CASSLVPGILDGYTF

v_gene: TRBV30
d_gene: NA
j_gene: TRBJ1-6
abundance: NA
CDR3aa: CAWSVAGANSPLHF

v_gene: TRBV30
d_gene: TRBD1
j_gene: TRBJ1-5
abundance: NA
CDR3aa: CAWSRSTGTSNQPQHF

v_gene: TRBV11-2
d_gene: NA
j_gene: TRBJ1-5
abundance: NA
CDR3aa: CASSLGTGTGSGSNQPQHF

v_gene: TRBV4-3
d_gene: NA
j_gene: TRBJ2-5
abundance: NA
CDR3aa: CASSQQGTGQETQYF

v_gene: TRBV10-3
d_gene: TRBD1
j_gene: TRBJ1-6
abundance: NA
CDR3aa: CAINGTVGIRSPLHF

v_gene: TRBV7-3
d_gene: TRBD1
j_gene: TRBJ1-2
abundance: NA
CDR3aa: CASSLGTGGYYGYTF

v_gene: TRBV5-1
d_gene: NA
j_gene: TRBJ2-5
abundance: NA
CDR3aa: CASSSGSGRYQETQYF

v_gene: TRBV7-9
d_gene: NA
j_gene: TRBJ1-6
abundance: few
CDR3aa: CASSLALRDSPLHF

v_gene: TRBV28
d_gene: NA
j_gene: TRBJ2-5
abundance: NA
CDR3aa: CASSSYSLETQYF

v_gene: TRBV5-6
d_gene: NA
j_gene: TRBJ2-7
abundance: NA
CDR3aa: CASSLWSTEQYF

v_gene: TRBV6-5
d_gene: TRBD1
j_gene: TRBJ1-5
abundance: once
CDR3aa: CASSIGTENQPQHF

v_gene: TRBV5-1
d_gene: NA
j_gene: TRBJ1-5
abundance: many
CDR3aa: CASSLAGDSNQPQHF

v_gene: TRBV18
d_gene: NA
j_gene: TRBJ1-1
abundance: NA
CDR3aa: CASSPWSVEQGSRGAFF

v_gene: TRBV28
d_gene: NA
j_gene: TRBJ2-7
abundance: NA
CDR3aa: CASSFGGTSSYEQYF

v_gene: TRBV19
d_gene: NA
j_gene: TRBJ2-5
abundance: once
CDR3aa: CASSGVAETQYF

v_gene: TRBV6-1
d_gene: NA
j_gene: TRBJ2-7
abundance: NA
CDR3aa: CASSGPTAAYTYEQYF

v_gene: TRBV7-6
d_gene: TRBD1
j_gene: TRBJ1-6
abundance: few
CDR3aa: CASSPGTGGVSPLHF

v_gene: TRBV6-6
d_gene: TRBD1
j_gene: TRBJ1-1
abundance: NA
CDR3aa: CASSPGTGRYEAFF

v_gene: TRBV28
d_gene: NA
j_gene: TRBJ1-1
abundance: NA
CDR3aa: CASTTNTEAFF

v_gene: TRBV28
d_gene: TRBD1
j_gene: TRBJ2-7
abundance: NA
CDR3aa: CASRKQGAGYEQYF

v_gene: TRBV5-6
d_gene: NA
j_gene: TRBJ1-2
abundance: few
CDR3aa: CASSYSSYGYTF

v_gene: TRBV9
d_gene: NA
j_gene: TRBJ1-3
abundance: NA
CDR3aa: CASSVKASSGNTIYF

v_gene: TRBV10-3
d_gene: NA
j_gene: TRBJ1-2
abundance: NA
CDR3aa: CAISGTGTVNYGYTF

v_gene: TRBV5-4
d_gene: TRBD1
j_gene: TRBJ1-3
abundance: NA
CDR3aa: CASSLDRGAGNTIYF

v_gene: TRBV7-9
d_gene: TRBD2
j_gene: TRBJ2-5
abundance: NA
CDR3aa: CASIPAGGSETQYF

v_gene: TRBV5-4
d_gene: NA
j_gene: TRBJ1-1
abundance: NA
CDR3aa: CASSYQGSNTEAFF

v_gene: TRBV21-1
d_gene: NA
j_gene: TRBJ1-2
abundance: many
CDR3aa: CASSTPLHETGGPLRDGYTF

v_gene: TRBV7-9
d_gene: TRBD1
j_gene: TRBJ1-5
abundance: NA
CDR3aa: CASSPGQGFSLNQPQHF

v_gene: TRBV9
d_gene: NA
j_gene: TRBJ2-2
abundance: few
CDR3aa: CASSVNTQSGELFF

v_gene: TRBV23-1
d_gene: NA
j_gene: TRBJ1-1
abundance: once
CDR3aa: CASSQRTEGPEAFF

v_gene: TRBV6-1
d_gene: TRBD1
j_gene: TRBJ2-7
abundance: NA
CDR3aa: CASSEAGTASYEQYF

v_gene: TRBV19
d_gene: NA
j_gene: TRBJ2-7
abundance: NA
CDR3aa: CASSILQTSLSEQYF

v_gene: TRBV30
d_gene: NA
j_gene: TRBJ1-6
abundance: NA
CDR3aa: CAWTRLGGSPLHF

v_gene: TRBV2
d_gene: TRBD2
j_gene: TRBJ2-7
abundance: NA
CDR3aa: CASSELASGSPYHEQYF

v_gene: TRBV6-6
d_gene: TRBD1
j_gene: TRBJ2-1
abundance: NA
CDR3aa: CASRGGQGRNEQFF

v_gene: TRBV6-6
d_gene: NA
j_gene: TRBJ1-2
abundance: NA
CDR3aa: CASTADRVASYGYTF

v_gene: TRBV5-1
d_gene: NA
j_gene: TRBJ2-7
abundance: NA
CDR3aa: CASSLIRGLPSYEQYF

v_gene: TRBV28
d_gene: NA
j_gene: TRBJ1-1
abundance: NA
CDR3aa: CASSLRDSPGTEAFF

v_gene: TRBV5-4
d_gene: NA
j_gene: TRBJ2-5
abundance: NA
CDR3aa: CASSLGGPQETQYF

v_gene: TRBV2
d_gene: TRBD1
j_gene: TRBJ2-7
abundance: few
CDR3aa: CASIPGQGAGEQYF

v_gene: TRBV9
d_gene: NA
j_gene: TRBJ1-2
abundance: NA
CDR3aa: CASSVGTANYGYTF

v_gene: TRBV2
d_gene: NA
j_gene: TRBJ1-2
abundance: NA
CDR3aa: CASSPGTSYGYTF

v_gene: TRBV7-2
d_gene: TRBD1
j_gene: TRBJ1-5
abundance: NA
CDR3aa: CASSPRTGENQPQHF

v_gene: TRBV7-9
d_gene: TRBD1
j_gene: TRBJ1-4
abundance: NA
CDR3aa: CASSRGTGGDEKLFF

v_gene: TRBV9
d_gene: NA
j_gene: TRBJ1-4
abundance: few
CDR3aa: CASSVMGTNEKLFF

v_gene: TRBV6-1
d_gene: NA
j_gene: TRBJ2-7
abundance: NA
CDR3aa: CASGAWSSYEQYF

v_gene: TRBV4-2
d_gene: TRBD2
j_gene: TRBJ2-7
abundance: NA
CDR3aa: CASSQAAGLALSYEQYF